Listed below are T cell receptor beta chains from one sample, sequenced in a study of cytomegalovirus exposure and HLA in healthy donors. TCRdb keeps only in-frame clones here, not all; method: immunoSEQ multiplex PCR. The table has approximately 100,000 clones, 70% to 80% seen once. Sequencing used PBMCs. These receptors were taken from a human donor in good health. Both conserved end residues are part of each CDR3. A D gene is named only where the DNA matches it firmly. A row's size may be missing; if present it is once, few, many or a size class.

cdr3_nt: TGTGCCATCAGGTCCGGGACAGGGGACGAGCAGTACTTC; cdr3_aa: CAIRSGTGDEQYF; v_call: TRBV10-3; d_call: TRBD1; j_call: TRBJ2-7; clone_size: NA
cdr3_nt: TGCAGCGTTGGAGTACTGCGCCTAGCGGGGGATACGCAGTATTTT; cdr3_aa: CSVGVLRLAGDTQYF; v_call: TRBV29-1; d_call: TRBD2; j_call: TRBJ2-3; clone_size: few
cdr3_nt: TGTGCCAGCAGTTCAACCGGGACTAGCGGGAGGATTGCCTCGCCGACGCAGTATTTT; cdr3_aa: CASSSTGTSGRIASPTQYF; v_call: TRBV27; d_call: TRBD2; j_call: TRBJ2-3; clone_size: NA
cdr3_nt: TGTGCCAGCAGCCGTGGAGGTAACACAGATACGCAGTATTTT; cdr3_aa: CASSRGGNTDTQYF; v_call: TRBV11-2; d_call: NA; j_call: TRBJ2-3; clone_size: few
cdr3_nt: TGTGCCAGCAGCAGCCGACAGGGGACGGGGGAGCAGTACTTC; cdr3_aa: CASSSRQGTGEQYF; v_call: TRBV6-5; d_call: TRBD1; j_call: TRBJ2-7; clone_size: NA
cdr3_nt: TGTGCCAGCTCACCGGCCCAGGTCACGAACACTGAAGCTTTCTTT; cdr3_aa: CASSPAQVTNTEAFF; v_call: TRBV18; d_call: NA; j_call: TRBJ1-1; clone_size: few
cdr3_nt: TGTGCCAGCAGCTTCTCGAGCGGGGGGCAGTTCTTC; cdr3_aa: CASSFSSGGQFF; v_call: TRBV7-3; d_call: TRBD2; j_call: TRBJ2-1; clone_size: NA
cdr3_nt: TGCGCCAGCAGTGACCTGGATACGCAGTATTTT; cdr3_aa: CASSDLDTQYF; v_call: TRBV10-2; d_call: NA; j_call: TRBJ2-3; clone_size: NA
cdr3_nt: TGTGCCAGCAGCCCTGGTTGGGACAGGGTCCAAGAGACCCAGTACTTC; cdr3_aa: CASSPGWDRVQETQYF; v_call: TRBV7-2; d_call: TRBD1; j_call: TRBJ2-5; clone_size: NA
cdr3_nt: TGTGCCAGCAGCTGGGCGGGAGCGGGGGGATACAATGAGCAGTTCTTC; cdr3_aa: CASSWAGAGGYNEQFF; v_call: TRBV7-9; d_call: TRBD2; j_call: TRBJ2-1; clone_size: NA
cdr3_nt: TGTGCCAGCAGCCCCCAGGGACAGGGGACTTTCTTT; cdr3_aa: CASSPQGQGTFF; v_call: TRBV7-9; d_call: TRBD1; j_call: TRBJ1-1; clone_size: NA
cdr3_nt: TGTGCCAGCAGCTCACTCCCCCTACAGGGGTTGAGAGGCGGGGAGCTGTTTTTT; cdr3_aa: CASSSLPLQGLRGGELFF; v_call: TRBV7-2; d_call: TRBD1; j_call: TRBJ2-2; clone_size: once
cdr3_nt: TGTGCCAGCCGACAGGGCTCTGGAAACACCATATATTTT; cdr3_aa: CASRQGSGNTIYF; v_call: TRBV6-6; d_call: TRBD1; j_call: TRBJ1-3; clone_size: NA
cdr3_nt: TGTGCCAGCAGTGAAGACAGGGGGGGACAAGAGACCCAGTACTTC; cdr3_aa: CASSEDRGGQETQYF; v_call: TRBV2; d_call: NA; j_call: TRBJ2-5; clone_size: NA
cdr3_nt: TGTGCCATCAGTGAGCGCGGAAGCTCTGGAAACACCATATATTTT; cdr3_aa: CAISERGSSGNTIYF; v_call: TRBV10-3; d_call: NA; j_call: TRBJ1-3; clone_size: NA
cdr3_nt: TGTGCCAGCAGCTCCTACAGGGACGGCAATCAGCCCCAGCATTTT; cdr3_aa: CASSSYRDGNQPQHF; v_call: TRBV27; d_call: NA; j_call: TRBJ1-5; clone_size: few
cdr3_nt: TGTGCCAGCAGCTTAGGCGGGGGGACGGAAGAGACCCAGTACTTC; cdr3_aa: CASSLGGGTEETQYF; v_call: TRBV7-2; d_call: TRBD2; j_call: TRBJ2-5; clone_size: NA
cdr3_nt: TGTGCCAGCAGCCCAGACAGGCTGAACACTGAAGCTTTCTTT; cdr3_aa: CASSPDRLNTEAFF; v_call: TRBV7-7; d_call: NA; j_call: TRBJ1-1; clone_size: NA
cdr3_nt: TGTGCCTGGGGGGGGTACGAGCAGTACTTC; cdr3_aa: CAWGGYEQYF; v_call: TRBV30; d_call: NA; j_call: TRBJ2-7; clone_size: few
cdr3_nt: TGCGCCAGCAGCTCGACCCGGGACAGGGCCAATGAGCAGTTCTTC; cdr3_aa: CASSSTRDRANEQFF; v_call: TRBV5-1; d_call: TRBD1; j_call: TRBJ2-1; clone_size: NA
cdr3_nt: TGTGCCAGCAGCTTACCAGGGGCTCGGAACACTGAAGCTTTCTTT; cdr3_aa: CASSLPGARNTEAFF; v_call: TRBV7-9; d_call: NA; j_call: TRBJ1-1; clone_size: NA
cdr3_nt: TGTGCCAGTAGTCACGGCACCGGGTTGAAGGATACGCAGTATTTT; cdr3_aa: CASSHGTGLKDTQYF; v_call: TRBV19; d_call: NA; j_call: TRBJ2-3; clone_size: NA
cdr3_nt: TGTGCCAGCAGTTTTAGACAGGGGTCCTCCTACGAGCAGTACTTC; cdr3_aa: CASSFRQGSSYEQYF; v_call: TRBV2; d_call: TRBD1; j_call: TRBJ2-7; clone_size: NA
cdr3_nt: TGTGCCAGCAGCGAACGGGACAGGAACTACGAGCAGTACTTC; cdr3_aa: CASSERDRNYEQYF; v_call: TRBV28; d_call: TRBD1; j_call: TRBJ2-7; clone_size: NA
cdr3_nt: TGCGCCAGCAGTTCGGACAGGGCCCGGCGGGTTAACACCGGGGAGCTGTTTTTT; cdr3_aa: CASSSDRARRVNTGELFF; v_call: TRBV5-1; d_call: TRBD1; j_call: TRBJ2-2; clone_size: NA
cdr3_nt: TGTGCCAGCAGCCTGGGGACATGGGGTGAAAAACTGTTTTTT; cdr3_aa: CASSLGTWGEKLFF; v_call: TRBV28; d_call: NA; j_call: TRBJ1-4; clone_size: few
cdr3_nt: TGTGCCAGCAGCGGCCGGGACAGTGACTATGGCTACACCTTC; cdr3_aa: CASSGRDSDYGYTF; v_call: TRBV7-9; d_call: TRBD1; j_call: TRBJ1-2; clone_size: NA
cdr3_nt: TGTGCCAGCAGCTTCTTGTGGACTAGCGGGAGGGCTGGAAATGAGCAGTTCTTC; cdr3_aa: CASSFLWTSGRAGNEQFF; v_call: TRBV5-5; d_call: TRBD2; j_call: TRBJ2-1; clone_size: NA
cdr3_nt: TGTGCCAGCAGTCCCGACTCCAATGAGCAGTTCTTC; cdr3_aa: CASSPDSNEQFF; v_call: TRBV6-6; d_call: NA; j_call: TRBJ2-1; clone_size: NA
cdr3_nt: TGTGCCAGCTGCCCGACTAGCGGGCAATCCTACAATGAGCAGTTCTTC; cdr3_aa: CASCPTSGQSYNEQFF; v_call: TRBV7-9; d_call: TRBD2; j_call: TRBJ2-1; clone_size: NA
cdr3_nt: TGTGCCAGCAGTCCACTAGCGGGTACGCAGTATTTT; cdr3_aa: CASSPLAGTQYF; v_call: TRBV28; d_call: TRBD2; j_call: TRBJ2-3; clone_size: NA
cdr3_nt: TGCGCCAGCAGCTTGTATCCAGCGGGGGCGACAAACACCGGGGAGCTGTTTTTT; cdr3_aa: CASSLYPAGATNTGELFF; v_call: TRBV5-1; d_call: TRBD2; j_call: TRBJ2-2; clone_size: NA
cdr3_nt: TGTGCCAGCAAGGTACAGGGCCCCAATCAGCCCCAGCATTTT; cdr3_aa: CASKVQGPNQPQHF; v_call: TRBV27; d_call: NA; j_call: TRBJ1-5; clone_size: NA
cdr3_nt: TGTGCCTGGAAACGGCCAGACAGCTACGAGCAGTACTTC; cdr3_aa: CAWKRPDSYEQYF; v_call: TRBV30; d_call: NA; j_call: TRBJ2-7; clone_size: NA
cdr3_nt: TGTGCCAGCAGTTCCGGGACTAGCTTAAAACGGGGGGAGTATTTT; cdr3_aa: CASSSGTSLKRGEYF; v_call: TRBV6-5; d_call: TRBD2; j_call: TRBJ2-3; clone_size: NA
cdr3_nt: TGTGCCAGCAGTGTTCAGACAGGCACAGATACGCAGTATTTT; cdr3_aa: CASSVQTGTDTQYF; v_call: TRBV6-5; d_call: NA; j_call: TRBJ2-3; clone_size: NA
cdr3_nt: TGTGCCAGCAGCGTAGGGCTAGCGGGAGTTCGGGGCCAAGAGACCCAGTACTTC; cdr3_aa: CASSVGLAGVRGQETQYF; v_call: TRBV9; d_call: TRBD2; j_call: TRBJ2-5; clone_size: NA
cdr3_nt: TGTGCCAGCAGAATACACAGGGTCAGGGGAGAGACCCAGTACTTC; cdr3_aa: CASRIHRVRGETQYF; v_call: TRBV28; d_call: NA; j_call: TRBJ2-5; clone_size: NA
cdr3_nt: TGTGCCACCAGCAGAGAGGCCCAGTCTAATGAAAAACTGTTTTTT; cdr3_aa: CATSREAQSNEKLFF; v_call: TRBV15; d_call: NA; j_call: TRBJ1-4; clone_size: NA
cdr3_nt: TGCGCCAGCAGCTTTTTGACAGCTTTGAACACTGAAGCTTTCTTT; cdr3_aa: CASSFLTALNTEAFF; v_call: TRBV5-1; d_call: NA; j_call: TRBJ1-1; clone_size: NA
cdr3_nt: TGCGCCAGCAGCTTGGGTGTCAGGGGGCAAGAGACCCAGTACTTC; cdr3_aa: CASSLGVRGQETQYF; v_call: TRBV5-1; d_call: TRBD1; j_call: TRBJ2-5; clone_size: NA
cdr3_nt: TGTGCCAGCAGCGTAGGGGGGGATAAGCAGTTCTTC; cdr3_aa: CASSVGGDKQFF; v_call: TRBV9; d_call: NA; j_call: TRBJ2-1; clone_size: NA
cdr3_nt: TGTGCCAGCAGTCGCACTAGCTCGCAGTACTTC; cdr3_aa: CASSRTSSQYF; v_call: TRBV28; d_call: NA; j_call: TRBJ2-5; clone_size: NA
cdr3_nt: TGTGCCAGCTCACCGACGGGACTCCTCTACGAGCAGTACTTC; cdr3_aa: CASSPTGLLYEQYF; v_call: TRBV18; d_call: NA; j_call: TRBJ2-7; clone_size: few
cdr3_nt: TGTGCCAGCTCCCACGGGAGGGCGGCGGGAGATACGCAGTATTTT; cdr3_aa: CASSHGRAAGDTQYF; v_call: TRBV18; d_call: TRBD2; j_call: TRBJ2-3; clone_size: NA
cdr3_nt: TGTGCCAGCAGTCCTCCCGGGTCGCCCCGGCATTTT; cdr3_aa: CASSPPGSPRHF; v_call: TRBV27; d_call: NA; j_call: TRBJ1-5; clone_size: NA
cdr3_nt: TGCGCCAGCAGCCCCGGACTAGACCTTTCCTACGAGCAGTACTTC; cdr3_aa: CASSPGLDLSYEQYF; v_call: TRBV5-1; d_call: TRBD2; j_call: TRBJ2-7; clone_size: NA
cdr3_nt: TGTGCCAGTAGTATTAGAGCCAGGGACACTGAAGCTTTCTTT; cdr3_aa: CASSIRARDTEAFF; v_call: TRBV19; d_call: NA; j_call: TRBJ1-1; clone_size: NA
cdr3_nt: TGTGCCAGCTCACCGCAAGGACAGACAACAGATACGCAGTATTTT; cdr3_aa: CASSPQGQTTDTQYF; v_call: TRBV18; d_call: NA; j_call: TRBJ2-3; clone_size: NA
cdr3_nt: TGTGCCAGCAGCTTATGGTTAGCGGGGGGAACAGATACGCAGTATTTT; cdr3_aa: CASSLWLAGGTDTQYF; v_call: TRBV11-1; d_call: TRBD2; j_call: TRBJ2-3; clone_size: NA
cdr3_nt: TGTGCCAGCAGCCGTGCTCACGGGGGGGACCAAGAGACCCAGTACTTC; cdr3_aa: CASSRAHGGDQETQYF; v_call: TRBV4-2; d_call: TRBD2; j_call: TRBJ2-5; clone_size: NA
cdr3_nt: TGTGCCAGCAGACCGGACAGGGGAGCTGGCGAGCAGTACTTC; cdr3_aa: CASRPDRGAGEQYF; v_call: TRBV2; d_call: TRBD1; j_call: TRBJ2-7; clone_size: NA
cdr3_nt: TGCGCCAGCGGGGGAGGCCTTTACAATGAGCAGTTCTTC; cdr3_aa: CASGGGLYNEQFF; v_call: TRBV5-1; d_call: NA; j_call: TRBJ2-1; clone_size: NA
cdr3_nt: TGTGCCAGCAGCCGACGAAAAGGGACAGGGGACTACGAGCAGTACTTC; cdr3_aa: CASSRRKGTGDYEQYF; v_call: TRBV5-4; d_call: TRBD1; j_call: TRBJ2-7; clone_size: NA
cdr3_nt: TGCGCCAGCAGCTGGAGACAGAACTCTGGGGCCAACGTCCTGACTTTC; cdr3_aa: CASSWRQNSGANVLTF; v_call: TRBV5-1; d_call: NA; j_call: TRBJ2-6; clone_size: NA
cdr3_nt: TGTGCCAGCCAGAACAGGGGAAACAATTCACCCCTCCACTTT; cdr3_aa: CASQNRGNNSPLHF; v_call: TRBV6-1; d_call: TRBD1; j_call: TRBJ1-6; clone_size: NA
cdr3_nt: TGCGCCAGCAGCTTGGTGGGGGCGCGCGGCACTGAAGCTTTCTTT; cdr3_aa: CASSLVGARGTEAFF; v_call: TRBV5-1; d_call: NA; j_call: TRBJ1-1; clone_size: NA
cdr3_nt: TGTGCCAGCAGCTTCCAGGGGGATACCTACGAGCAGTACTTC; cdr3_aa: CASSFQGDTYEQYF; v_call: TRBV5-5; d_call: TRBD1; j_call: TRBJ2-7; clone_size: NA
cdr3_nt: TGTGCCAGCAGTGAAAGGAGGTACCAAGAGACCCAGTACTTC; cdr3_aa: CASSERRYQETQYF; v_call: TRBV2; d_call: NA; j_call: TRBJ2-5; clone_size: once